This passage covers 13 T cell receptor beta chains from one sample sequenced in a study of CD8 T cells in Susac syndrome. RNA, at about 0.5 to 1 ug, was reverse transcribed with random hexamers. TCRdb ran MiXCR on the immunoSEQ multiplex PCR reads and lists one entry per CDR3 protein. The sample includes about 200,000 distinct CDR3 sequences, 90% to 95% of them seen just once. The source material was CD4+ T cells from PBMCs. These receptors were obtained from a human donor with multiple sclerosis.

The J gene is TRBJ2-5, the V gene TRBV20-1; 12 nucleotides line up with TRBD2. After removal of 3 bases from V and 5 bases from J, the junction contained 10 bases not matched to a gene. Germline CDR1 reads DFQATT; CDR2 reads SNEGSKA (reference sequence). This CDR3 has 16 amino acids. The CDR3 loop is CSARALTSGGRETQYF. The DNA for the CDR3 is TGCAGTGCTAGGGCTCTCACTAGCGGGGGGCGGGAGACCCAGTACTTC.

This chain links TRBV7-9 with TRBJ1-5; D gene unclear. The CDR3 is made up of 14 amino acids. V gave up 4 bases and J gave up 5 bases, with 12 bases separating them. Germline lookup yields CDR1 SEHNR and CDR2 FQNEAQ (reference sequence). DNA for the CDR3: TGTGCCAGCAGCTGGGGAGGCCAGGATCAGCCCCAGCATTTT. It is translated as CASSWGGQDQPQHF.

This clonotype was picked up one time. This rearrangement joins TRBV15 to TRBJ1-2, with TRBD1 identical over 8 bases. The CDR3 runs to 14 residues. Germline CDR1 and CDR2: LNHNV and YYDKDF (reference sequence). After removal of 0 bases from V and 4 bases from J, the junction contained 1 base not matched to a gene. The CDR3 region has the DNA TGTGCCACCAGCAGAGATACAGGGGGCTATGGCTACACCTTC. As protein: CATSRDTGGYGYTF.

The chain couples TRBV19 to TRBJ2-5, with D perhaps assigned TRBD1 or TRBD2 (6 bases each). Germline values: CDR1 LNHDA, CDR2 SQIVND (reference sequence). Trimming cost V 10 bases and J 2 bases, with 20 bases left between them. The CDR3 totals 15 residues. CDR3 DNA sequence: TGTGCCACCAGCCCTGGGGGGCGGACTCAAGAGACCCAGTACTTC. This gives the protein CATSPGGRTQETQYF.

This chain's CDR3 is CSARAPPSGGAVETQYF. In nucleotides, the CDR3 is TGCAGTGCTAGAGCCCCGCCGAGCGGGGGGGCAGTGGAGACCCAGTACTTC. The genes are TRBV20-1 and TRBJ2-5, with TRBD2 matching over 10 bases. The CDR3 is made up of 17 amino acids. The germline V gene has CDR1 DFQATT and CDR2 SNEGSKA (reference sequence). Germline trimming cut 1 base from V and 5 bases from J; bases unmatched to any gene: 13.

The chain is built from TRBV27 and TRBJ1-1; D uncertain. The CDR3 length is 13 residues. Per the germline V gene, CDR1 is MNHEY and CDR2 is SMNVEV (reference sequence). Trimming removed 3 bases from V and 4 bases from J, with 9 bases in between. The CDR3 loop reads CASSFQYSTEAFF. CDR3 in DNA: TGTGCCAGCAGTTTTCAGTACAGCACTGAAGCTTTCTTT.

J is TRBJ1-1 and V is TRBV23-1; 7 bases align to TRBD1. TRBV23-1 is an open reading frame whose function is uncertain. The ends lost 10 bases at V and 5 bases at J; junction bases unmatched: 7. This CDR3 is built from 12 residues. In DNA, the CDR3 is TGCGCCACCCCCAGGGGGGATACTGAAGCTTTCTTT. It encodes CATPRGDTEAFF.

The CDR3 protein is CASSLGLAGGATSTDTQYF. The CDR3 coding sequence is TGTGCCAGCAGCCTCGGACTAGCGGGGGGGGCCACTAGCACAGATACGCAGTATTTT. V and J are TRBV11-1 and TRBJ2-3; the match to TRBD2 covers 15 bases. This CDR3 is 19 amino acids long. Germline trimming cut 5 bases from V and 0 bases from J; bases unmatched to any gene: 9. CDR1 and CDR2 (germline): SGHAT, FQDESV (reference sequence).

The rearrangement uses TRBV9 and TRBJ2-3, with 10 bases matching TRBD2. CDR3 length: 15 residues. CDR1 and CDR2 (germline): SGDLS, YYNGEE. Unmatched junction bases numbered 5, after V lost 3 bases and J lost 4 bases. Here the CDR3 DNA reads TGTGCCAGCAGCGCCCTGCTAGCGGGGGCAGATACGCAGTATTTT. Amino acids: CASSALLAGADTQYF. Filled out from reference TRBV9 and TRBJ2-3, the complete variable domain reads DSGVTQTPKHLITATGQRVTLRCSPRSGDLSVYWYQQSLDQGLQFLIQYYNGEERAKGNILERFSAQQFPDLHSELNLSSLELGDSALYFCASSALLAGADTQYFGPGTRLTVL.

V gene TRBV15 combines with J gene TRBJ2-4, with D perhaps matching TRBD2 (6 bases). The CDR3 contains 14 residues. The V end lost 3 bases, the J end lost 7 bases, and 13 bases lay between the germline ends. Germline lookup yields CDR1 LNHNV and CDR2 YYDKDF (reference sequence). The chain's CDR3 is CATSSLGGRNIQYF. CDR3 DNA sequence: TGTGCCACCAGCAGCCTGGGGGGTCGGAACATTCAGTACTTC.

The CDR3: CASSFPHVAGGPWQYF. In DNA form, the CDR3 reads TGTGCCAGCAGTTTCCCCCATGTCGCGGGAGGGCCGTGGCAGTACTTC. The chain combines TRBV28 with TRBJ2-7; the match to TRBD2 covers 9 bases. The CDR3 spans 16 residues. Germline CDR1 reads MDHEN; CDR2 reads SYDVKM. J gave up 9 bases and V 3 bases, and 15 bases lay outside the gene matches.

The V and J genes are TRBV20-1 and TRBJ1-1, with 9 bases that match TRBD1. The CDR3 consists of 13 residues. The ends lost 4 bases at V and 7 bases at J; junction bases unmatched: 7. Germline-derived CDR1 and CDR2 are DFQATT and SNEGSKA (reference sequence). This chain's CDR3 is CSAIQGATVEAFF. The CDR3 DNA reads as TGCAGTGCTATACAGGGGGCAACTGTTGAAGCTTTCTTT.

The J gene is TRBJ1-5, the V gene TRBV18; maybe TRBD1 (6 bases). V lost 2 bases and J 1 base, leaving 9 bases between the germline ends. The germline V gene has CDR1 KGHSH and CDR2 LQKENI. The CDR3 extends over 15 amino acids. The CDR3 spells CASSPYRESNQPQHF. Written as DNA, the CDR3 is TGTGCCAGCTCACCATACAGGGAGAGCAATCAGCCCCAGCATTTT.